The sequence of this T cell receptor (beta chain) was determined in a study of blood T cell repertoires in COVID-19. Study context: Acute and convalescent COVID-19 specimens originated in the United States, Italy and Spain. Nucleic acid was either cDNA or gDNA, and it came from T cells, B-cell-depleted T cells, or PBMCs.

As handled by the study authors: Reference gene primers were amplified, and this amplification served to estimate nucleated cell counts. The data were produced by immunoSEQ multiplex PCR, yet TCRdb's version contains in-frame clones alone and is incomplete. V and J calls and clone size are given by that table; D and trimming were obtained from the DNA. The sample carries about 160,000 clones, 87% recorded once. This CDR3 has 15 amino acids. With 5 bases clipped from V and 7 bases from J, the junction kept 11 bases outside the gene matches. Germline V gene lookup returns CDR1 MDHEN and CDR2 SYDVKM. The J gene is TRBJ1-1, the V gene TRBV28; 9 bases match TRBD1. The TCR comes from a woman aged 55 to 70 who had recovered from COVID-19. The material sequenced was peripheral blood. CDR3 amino acids: CASSPTGTGLIEAFF. DNA for the CDR3: TGTGCCAGCAGTCCCACAGGGACAGGGCTTATTGAAGCTTTCTTT.